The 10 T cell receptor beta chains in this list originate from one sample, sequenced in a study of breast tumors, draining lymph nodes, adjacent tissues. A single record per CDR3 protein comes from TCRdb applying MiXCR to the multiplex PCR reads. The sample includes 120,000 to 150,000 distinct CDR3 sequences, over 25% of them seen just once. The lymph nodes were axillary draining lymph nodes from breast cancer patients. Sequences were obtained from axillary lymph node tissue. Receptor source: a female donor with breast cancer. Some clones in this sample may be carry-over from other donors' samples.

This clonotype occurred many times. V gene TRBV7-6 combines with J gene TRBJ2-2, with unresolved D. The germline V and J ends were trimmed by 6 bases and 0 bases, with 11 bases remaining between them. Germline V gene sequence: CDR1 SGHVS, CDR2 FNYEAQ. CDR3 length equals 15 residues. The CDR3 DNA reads TGTGCCAGCAGTCTGACTGATCCGAACACCGGGGAGCTGTTTTTT. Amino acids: CASSLTDPNTGELFF. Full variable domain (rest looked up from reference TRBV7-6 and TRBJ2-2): GAGVSQSPRYKVTKRGQDVALRCDPISGHVSLYWYRQALGQGPEFLTYFNYEAQQDKSGLPNDRFSAERPEGSISTLTIQRTEQRDSAMYRCASSLTDPNTGELFFGEGSRLTVL.

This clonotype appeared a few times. Here the CDR3 reads CASSYSPGYGVLTF. CDR3 DNA: TGTGCCAGCAGTTACTCTCCGGGGTACGGCGTCCTGACTTTC. The rearrangement uses TRBV6-5 and TRBJ2-6; TRBD2 is a possible D gene (5 bases). The CDR3 is 14 amino acids. Trimming left V 0 bases short and J 12 bases short, with 12 bases between. Germline assignment: CDR1 MNHEY and CDR2 SVGAGI.

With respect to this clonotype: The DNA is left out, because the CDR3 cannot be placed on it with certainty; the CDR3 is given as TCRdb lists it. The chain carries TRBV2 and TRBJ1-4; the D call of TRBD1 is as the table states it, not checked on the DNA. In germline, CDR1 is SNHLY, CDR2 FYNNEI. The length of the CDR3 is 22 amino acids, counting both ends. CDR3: CASSEASGTGKGYTFGNEKLFF.

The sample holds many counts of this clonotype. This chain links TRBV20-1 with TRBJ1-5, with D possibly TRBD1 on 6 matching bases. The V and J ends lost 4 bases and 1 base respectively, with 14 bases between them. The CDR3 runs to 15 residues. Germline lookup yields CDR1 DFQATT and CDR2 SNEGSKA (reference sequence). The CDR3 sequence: CSATERGGSNQPQHF. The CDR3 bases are TGCAGTGCTACCGAAAGAGGGGGGAGCAATCAGCCCCAGCATTTT.

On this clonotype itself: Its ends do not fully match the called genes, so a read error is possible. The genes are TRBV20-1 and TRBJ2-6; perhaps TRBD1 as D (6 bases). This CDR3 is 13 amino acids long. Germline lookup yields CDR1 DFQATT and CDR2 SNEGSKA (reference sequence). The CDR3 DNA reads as TGCGGTGCTAGACAGGCTGGGGCCAACGCCCTGACTTTC. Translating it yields CGARQAGANALTF.

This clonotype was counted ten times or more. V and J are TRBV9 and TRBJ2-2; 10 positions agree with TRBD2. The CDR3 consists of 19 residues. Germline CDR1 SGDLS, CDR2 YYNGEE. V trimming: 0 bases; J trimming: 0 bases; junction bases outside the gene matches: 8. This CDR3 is CASSVEDGLAGANTGELFF. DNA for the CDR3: TGTGCCAGCAGCGTAGAGGATGGGCTAGCGGGGGCGAACACCGGGGAGCTGTTTTTT.

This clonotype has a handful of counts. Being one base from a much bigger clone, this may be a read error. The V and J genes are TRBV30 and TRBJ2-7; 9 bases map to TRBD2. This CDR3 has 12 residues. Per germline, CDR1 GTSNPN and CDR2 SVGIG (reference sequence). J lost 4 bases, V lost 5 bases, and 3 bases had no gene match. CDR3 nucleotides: TGTGCCTGGGGCAGCGGGGGGTACGAGCAGTACTTC. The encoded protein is CAWGSGGYEQYF. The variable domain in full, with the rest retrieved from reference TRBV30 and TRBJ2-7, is SQTIHQWPATLVQPVGSPLSLECTVEGTSNPNLYWYRQAAGRGLQLLFYSVGIGQISSEVPQNLSASRPQDRQFILSSKKLLLSDSGFYLCAWGSGGYEQYFGPGTRLTVT.

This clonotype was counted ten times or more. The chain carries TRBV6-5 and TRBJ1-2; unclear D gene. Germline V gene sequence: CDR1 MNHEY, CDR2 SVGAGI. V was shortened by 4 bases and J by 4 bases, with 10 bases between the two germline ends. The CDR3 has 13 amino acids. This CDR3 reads CASSSGGTYGYTF. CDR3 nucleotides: TGTGCCAGCAGTTCAGGCGGCACCTATGGCTACACCTTC.

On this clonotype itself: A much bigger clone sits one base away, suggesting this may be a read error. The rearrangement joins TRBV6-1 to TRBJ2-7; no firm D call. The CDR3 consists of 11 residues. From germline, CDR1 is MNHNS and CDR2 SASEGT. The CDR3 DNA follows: TGTGCCAGCAGTCAAGCGCGCGAGCAGTACTTC. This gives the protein CASSQAREQYF.

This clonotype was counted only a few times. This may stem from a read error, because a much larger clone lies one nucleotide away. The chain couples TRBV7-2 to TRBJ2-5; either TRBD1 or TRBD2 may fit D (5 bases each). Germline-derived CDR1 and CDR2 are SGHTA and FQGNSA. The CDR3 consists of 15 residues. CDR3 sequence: CASSSGTVYQETQHF. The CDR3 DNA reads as TGTGCCAGCAGCTCCGGGACGGTGTACCAAGAGACCCAGCACTTC.